The 24 T cell receptor beta chains below were found in one sample sequenced in a study of persistence of HIV-infected CD4 T cells. The immunoSEQ assay was version 4, run in survey mode. Measured with immunoSEQ multiplex PCR; TCRdb has only the in-frame clones, and not every one. Of approximately 39,000 clones in the sample, 82% were seen once. Cells were stimulated with overlapping HIV-1 Gag 15-mer peptides. CD40L/CD69 double-negative CD45RO-high memory CD4+ T cells were collected. Which antigens these TCRs recognize remains unknown. The material was cultured CD4+ T cells from PBMCs, obtained from a patient who received antiretroviral therapy. These receptors were taken from an adult with HIV. The donor label of this sample is uncertain.

This clone appeared once. The rearrangement links TRBV18 to TRBJ2-1; 8 positions match TRBD2. V gave up 6 bases and J gave up 10 bases; unmatched junction bases: 20. CDR1 KGHSH and CDR2 LQKENI come from the germline V gene. This CDR3 is built from 17 residues. As DNA, the CDR3 is TGTGCCAGCTCCTTTAAAGGCCAAGCGGGGGACCGGGGGGAGCAGTTCTTC. It translates to CASSFKGQAGDRGEQFF.

This sequence joins TRBV18 and TRBJ1-1; D call uncertain. The CDR3 length is 11 residues. V was pared by 2 bases and J by 8 bases, with 6 bases between. The germline gives CDR1 KGHSH, CDR2 LQKENI. CDR3 bases: TGTGCCAGCTCACCAGGACCAGAAGCTTTCTTT. This sequence encodes CASSPGPEAFF.

The genes are TRBV6-5 and TRBJ1-1; 10 bases match TRBD1. The V gene end was trimmed by 4 bases and the J gene end by 11 bases; junction bases not matched to a gene: 4. The CDR3 has 12 amino acids. CDR1 is MNHEY, CDR2 SVGAGI, per germline. The CDR3 sequence: CASSSGTGVAFF. DNA for the CDR3: TGTGCCAGCAGTTCGGGGACAGGGGTGGCTTTCTTT.

CDR3 region: CASRPTGWTEAFF. The DNA for the CDR3 is TGTGCCAGCAGACCGACAGGCTGGACTGAAGCTTTCTTT. The chain combines TRBV2 with TRBJ1-1; D may be TRBD1 (6 bases). Trimming removed 6 bases at V and 5 bases at J, with 13 bases between. The V gene's germline CDR1 is SNHLY and CDR2 FYNNEI. The CDR3 spans 13 residues.

This chain uses TRBV12-5 with TRBJ1-2, with 9 bases lining up with TRBD1. This CDR3 contains 13 residues. The germline CDR1 and CDR2 sequences are LGHNT and FRNRAP. The V gene end was trimmed by 5 bases and the J gene end by 12 bases; junction bases not matched to a gene: 10. CDR3 sequence: CASGLPRTGAHTF. The CDR3 DNA sequence: TGTGCTAGTGGTCTCCCGAGGACAGGGGCCCACACCTTC.

The chain couples TRBV6-1 to TRBJ2-3; the match to TRBD2 covers 8 bases. Germline trimming cut 3 bases from V and 2 bases from J; bases unmatched to any gene: 4. The CDR3 length is 15 residues. Per germline, CDR1 MNHNS and CDR2 SASEGT. The CDR3 DNA follows: TGTGCCAGCAGTGAGATAGCGGGGCTCACAGATACGCAGTATTTT. Encoded protein: CASSEIAGLTDTQYF.

The gene calls are TRBV7-2 and TRBJ2-7, with D perhaps matching TRBD2 (6 bases). From germline, CDR1 is SGHTA and CDR2 FQGNSA. V lost 6 bases and J 2 bases, leaving 17 bases between the germline ends. The length of the CDR3 is 15 residues. The CDR3 DNA sequence: TGTGCCAGCAGTCAAAGCGGGCGGTCTACCTACGAGCAGTACTTC. Protein product: CASSQSGRSTYEQYF.

The CDR3 loop reads CASSFNTGGYYNSPLHF. The CDR3, as DNA: TGTGCCAGCAGTTTCAACACAGGGGGCTACTATAATTCACCCCTCCACTTT. The chain employs TRBV5-4 and TRBJ1-6, with 9 bases lining up with TRBD1. This CDR3 has 17 amino acids. V trimming: 5 bases; J trimming: 3 bases; junction bases outside the gene matches: 9. Germline V lookup: CDR1 SGHNT, CDR2 YYREEE (reference sequence).

This chain joins TRBV12-3 or TRBV12-4 and TRBJ2-2, with D hard to call. V shed 5 bases and J shed 5 bases, with 6 bases lying between them. The CDR3 totals 12 residues. The CDR3, as DNA: TGTGCCAGCAGTGCTTTTACCGGGGAGCTGTTTTTT. Translating gives CASSAFTGELFF.

The CDR3 spells CASSLKTSGETQYF. Here the CDR3 DNA reads TGTGCCAGCAGCTTGAAGACTAGCGGAGAGACCCAGTACTTC. The V gene is TRBV5-4, the J gene TRBJ2-5; 9 bases are shared with TRBD2. The CDR3 covers 14 residues. Trimming took 1 base from V and 4 from J; bases not matched to a gene: 2. The germline gives CDR1 SGHNT, CDR2 YYREEE (reference sequence).

This clone was recorded a few times. This rearrangement joins TRBV9 to TRBJ1-5; no clear D gene. Germline CDR1 reads SGDLS; CDR2 reads YYNGEE. V gave up 3 bases and J gave up 0 bases, with 7 bases separating them. The CDR3 runs 14 residues. The CDR3 DNA sequence: TGTGCCAGCAGCGGCGGATATAGCAATCAGCCCCAGCATTTT. It translates to CASSGGYSNQPQHF.

The chain uses TRBV5-1 and TRBJ2-7; D is unclear. V lost 5 bases and J lost 4, with 7 bases in between. Germline CDR1 reads SGHRS; CDR2 reads YFSETQ. The CDR3 covers 11 residues. The CDR3 DNA follows: TGCGCCAGCAGGTCTGGGTACGAGCAGTACTTC. Residues: CASRSGYEQYF.

V and J are TRBV7-9 and TRBJ1-2; the match to TRBD1 covers 9 bases. Unmatched junction bases numbered 3, after V lost 4 bases and J lost 3 bases. CDR1 and CDR2 (germline): SEHNR, FQNEAQ (reference sequence). This CDR3 contains 14 residues. This CDR3 reads CASSWGQGDYGYTF. In nucleotides, the CDR3 is TGTGCCAGCAGCTGGGGACAGGGCGACTATGGCTACACCTTC.

V gene TRBV25-1 combines with J gene TRBJ1-2; a weak D match, TRBD1 (6 bases). Trimming pared 4 bases from V and 4 bases from J, leaving 10 bases between. Germline V gives CDR1 MGHDK, CDR2 SYGVNS. This CDR3 is 13 amino acids long. CDR3 nucleotide sequence: TGTGCCAGCAGTGCGGGGACAACCTATGGCTACACCTTC. Translation gives CASSAGTTYGYTF.

The gene calls are TRBV5-6 and TRBJ1-3; no clear D gene. Trimming removed 0 bases at V and 0 bases at J, with 10 bases between. Germline V CDR1 and CDR2: SGHDT, YYEEEE. This CDR3 has 16 residues. The CDR3 DNA is TGTGCCAGCAGCTTGGGCGGCGACTTCTCTGGAAACACCATATATTTT. It is translated as CASSLGGDFSGNTIYF.

The chain links TRBV5-1 to TRBJ1-2; possibly TRBD1 for D (5 bases). The CDR3 loop spans 13 amino acids. Germline-derived CDR1 and CDR2 are SGHRS and YFSETQ. V lost 3 bases and J lost 8, with 14 bases in between. The CDR3 DNA sequence: TGCGCCAGCAGCTGGTTGGGGACGGGCGGCTACACCTTC. This translates into CASSWLGTGGYTF.

The genes are TRBV10-3 and TRBJ2-7, with TRBD1 matching 8 bases. CDR3 length: 12 amino acids. From germline, CDR1 is ENHRY and CDR2 SYGVKD. V was pared by 6 bases and J by 5 bases, with 3 bases of the junction left unmatched. The DNA for the CDR3 is TGTGCCATCAGCACGGACAGGGACGAGCAGTACGTC. It encodes CAISTDRDEQYV.

V is TRBV4-1 and J is TRBJ2-1, with 8 bases matching TRBD1. Germline CDR1 is MGHRA and CDR2 is YSYEKL. This CDR3 is built from 18 residues. Unmatched junction bases numbered 15, after V lost 0 bases and J lost 8 bases. The CDR3 coding sequence is TGCGCCAGCAGCCAAGACGCCCCACGATCGACAGGGGTGGATGAGCAGTTCTTC. It yields the protein CASSQDAPRSTGVDEQFF.

The chain is built from TRBV29-1 and TRBJ1-2; unclear D gene. This CDR3 is built from 11 residues. In germline, CDR1 is SQVTM, CDR2 ANQGSEA. With 4 bases removed from V and 6 bases from J, the gap between germline ends came to 9 bases. In nucleotides, the CDR3 is TGCAGCGTTGGTGGGCAGGATGGCTACACCTTC. Translated: CSVGGQDGYTF. Complete variable domain (other parts from reference TRBV29-1 and TRBJ1-2): SAVISQKPSRDICQRGTSLTIQCQVDSQVTMMFWYRQQPGQSLTLIATANQGSEATYESGFVIDKFPISRPNLTFSTLTVSNMSPEDSSIYLCSVGGQDGYTFGSGTRLTVV.

This clone was detected only once. Here the CDR3 DNA reads TGTGCCAGCAGTGACTCGCGGGCTGGCTACACCTTC. This encodes CASSDSRAGYTF. V gene TRBV6-4 combines with J gene TRBJ1-2; D not certain. CDR3 length: 12 amino acids. V was shortened by 0 bases and J by 7 bases, with 6 bases between the two germline ends. Looked up from germline, CDR1 is MRHNA and CDR2 is SNTAGT.

The chain recombines TRBV24-1 with TRBJ1-2; TRBD1 is a possible D gene (5 bases). V gave up 2 bases and J gave up 4 bases, with 13 bases separating them. Germline CDR1 and CDR2: KGHDR and SFDVKD. This CDR3 is 15 amino acids long. CDR3 region: CATSDSLTVTYGYTF. The CDR3 DNA sequence: TGTGCCACCAGTGATTCGTTGACAGTCACCTATGGCTACACCTTC.

The gene calls are TRBV2 and TRBJ2-6; the D gene is possibly TRBD1 (5 bases). Germline CDR1 is SNHLY and CDR2 is FYNNEI. Trimming cost V 10 bases and J 0 bases, with 7 bases left between them. The CDR3 is 13 residues long. The CDR3 reads CATTGSGANVLTF. In nucleotides, the CDR3 is TGTGCCACCACAGGCTCTGGGGCCAACGTCCTGACTTTC.

The chain recombines TRBV15 with TRBJ1-6, with TRBD1 as a possible D gene (6 bases). The CDR3 extends over 15 amino acids. Trimming shortened V by 5 bases and J by 6 bases, and 14 bases separated the two germline ends. The germline V gene has CDR1 LNHNV and CDR2 YYDKDF (reference sequence). The CDR3 DNA reads TGTGCCACCAGCCACTTAACAGGGAGTAATTCACCCCTCCACTTT. Amino acid sequence: CATSHLTGSNSPLHF.

The chain has TRBV7-6 and TRBJ2-1; the match to TRBD2 covers 10 bases. Per germline, CDR1 SGHVS and CDR2 FNYEAQ. The V segment lost 5 bases and the J segment 7 bases; nucleotides outside the gene matches: 17. This CDR3 region has 18 residues. CDR3 residues: CASSPRWLLAGDGNEQFF. In DNA form, the CDR3 reads TGTGCCAGCAGCCCCAGATGGCTTCTAGCGGGGGATGGGAATGAGCAGTTCTTC.